This T cell receptor (beta chain) is drawn from a study of Tregs in tolerant kidney transplant recipients. General study results and limits: Expanding Tregs on activated donor B cells appeared to best identify donor-specific TCRbeta clones.

CD4+CD25+CD127- Tregs, CD4+CD25- non-Tregs, CD4 and CD8 cells were sorted. In regard to this clone: Its antigen remains unidentified.

Sequencing was performed with immunoSEQ multiplex PCR; in TCRdb, only in-frame clones are kept and a portion is missing. The top ten hold about 0.64% of the sample, which has hundreds of thousands of clones, about four fifths seen once. Material for sequencing was CD4+ T cells from blood. The origin of this receptor is a human donor in good health.

The CDR3 bases are TGTGCCAGCAGCGTAGTCGGGGGGCAGTACAATGAGCAGTTCTTC. Translating it yields CASSVVGGQYNEQFF. The V gene is TRBV9, the J gene TRBJ2-1; D possibly corresponds to TRBD2 (7 bases). The germline CDR1 and CDR2 sequences are SGDLS and YYNGEE. CDR3 size: 15 residues. Trimming removed 0 bases from V and 4 bases from J, with 11 bases in between.